The 6 T cell receptor beta chains given below trace back to one sample, sequenced in a study of T cells in localized non-small cell lung cancer. Some clones are missing from TCRdb's copy, which holds only in-frame ones; the method was immunoSEQ multiplex PCR. The table has 50,000 to 65,000 clones, 75% to 85% seen once; the top ten hold around 4.8%. The source was PBMCs, collected before any cancer treatment. The receptors here all came from a man aged 40-75 years with stage II lung adenocarcinoma.

V is TRBV12-5 and J is TRBJ2-3, with TRBD2 identical over 7 bases. J lost 0 bases, V lost 6 bases, and 9 bases had no gene match. Germline V CDR1 and CDR2: LGHNT, FRNRAP. CDR3 size: 16 residues. The CDR3 nucleotides are TGTGCTAGTGGCCTAAAGACTAGCATAAGCACAGATACGCAGTATTTT. The encoded protein is CASGLKTSISTDTQYF.

Worth noting for this clone: Within the sample, other DNA sequences also encode this same CDR3. The rearrangement uses TRBV5-6 and TRBJ1-2, with TRBD1 matching over 9 bases. The CDR3 is made up of 13 amino acids. The V segment lost 6 bases and the J segment 8 bases; nucleotides outside the gene matches: 8. Germline V gene sequence: CDR1 SGHDT, CDR2 YYEEEE. The CDR3: CASTGQGYEGYTF. The CDR3 DNA reads as TGTGCCAGCACCGGACAGGGGTATGAAGGCTACACCTTC. The variable domain in full, with the rest retrieved from reference TRBV5-6 and TRBJ1-2, is DAGVTQSPTHLIKTRGQQVTLRCSPKSGHDTVSWYQQALGQGPQFIFQYYEEEERQRGNFPDRFSGHQFPNYSSELNVNALLLGDSALYLCASTGQGYEGYTFGSGTRLTVV.

The chain links TRBV5-1 to TRBJ2-1, with 11 bases identical to TRBD2. CDR3 size: 17 residues. Per the germline V gene, CDR1 is SGHRS and CDR2 is YFSETQ. V trimming: 1 base; J trimming: 8 bases; junction bases outside the gene matches: 11. For the CDR3, the DNA is TGCGCCAGCAGCTTGCCCGGACTAGCGGGCTTGAGGTATGAGCAGTTCTTC. This gives the protein CASSLPGLAGLRYEQFF.

The rearrangement joins TRBV13 to TRBJ2-3; 11 bases line up with TRBD2. Germline lookup yields CDR1 PRHDT and CDR2 FYEKMQ (reference sequence). V was clipped by 1 base and J by 4 bases; unmatched bases: 7. The CDR3 totals 17 residues. The CDR3 nucleotides are TGTGCCAGCAGCTTAGCCTTAGCGGGAGGGATCGCAGATACGCAGTATTTT. Translation: CASSLALAGGIADTQYF.

The chain employs TRBV18 and TRBJ2-1; perhaps TRBD2 as D (6 bases). CDR3 length: 15 amino acids. The V end lost 3 bases, the J end lost 8 bases, and 17 bases lay between the germline ends. Germline CDR1 KGHSH, CDR2 LQKENI. The CDR3 reads CASSPLGTQRDEQFF. The CDR3 DNA reads TGTGCCAGCTCACCCCTGGGGACCCAGCGGGATGAGCAGTTCTTC.

Note on this clone: Other nucleotide sequences in the sample specify the same CDR3. The chain employs TRBV6-1 and TRBJ2-2; D gene uncertain. V dropped 8 bases and J dropped 1 base, with 8 bases sitting between them. The CDR3 is 13 amino acids. Looked up from germline, CDR1 is MNHNS and CDR2 is SASEGT. The CDR3 is CASDRGNTGELFF. The CDR3 nucleotides are TGTGCCAGCGATCGAGGGAACACCGGGGAGCTGTTTTTT.